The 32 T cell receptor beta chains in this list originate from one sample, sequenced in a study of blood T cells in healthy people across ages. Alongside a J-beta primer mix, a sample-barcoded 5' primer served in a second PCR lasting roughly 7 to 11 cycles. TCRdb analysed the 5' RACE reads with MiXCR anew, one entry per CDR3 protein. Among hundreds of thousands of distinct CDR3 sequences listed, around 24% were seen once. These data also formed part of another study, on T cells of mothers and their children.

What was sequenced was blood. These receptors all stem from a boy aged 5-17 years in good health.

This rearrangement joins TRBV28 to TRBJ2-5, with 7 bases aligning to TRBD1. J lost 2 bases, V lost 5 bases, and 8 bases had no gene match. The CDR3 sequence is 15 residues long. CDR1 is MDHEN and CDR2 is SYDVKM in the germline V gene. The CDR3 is CASSRRYRGQETQYF. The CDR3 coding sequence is TGTGCCAGCAGTCGCCGGTACAGGGGTCAAGAGACCCAGTACTTC.

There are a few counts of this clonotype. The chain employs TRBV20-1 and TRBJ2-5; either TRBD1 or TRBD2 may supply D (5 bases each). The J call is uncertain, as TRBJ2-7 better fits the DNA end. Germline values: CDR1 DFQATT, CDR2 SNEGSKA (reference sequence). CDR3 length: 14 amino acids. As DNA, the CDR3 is TGCAGTGCTAGGGGGGTGGACAACTCCTACGAGCAGTACTTC. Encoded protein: CSARGVDNSYEQYF.

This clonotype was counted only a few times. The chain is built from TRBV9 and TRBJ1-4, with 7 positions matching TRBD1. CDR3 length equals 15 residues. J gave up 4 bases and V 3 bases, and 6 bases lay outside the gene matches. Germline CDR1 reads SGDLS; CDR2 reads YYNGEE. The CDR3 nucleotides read TGTGCCAGCAGCGGAGGGGACAGCCGTAATGAAAAACTGTTTTTT. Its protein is CASSGGDSRNEKLFF.

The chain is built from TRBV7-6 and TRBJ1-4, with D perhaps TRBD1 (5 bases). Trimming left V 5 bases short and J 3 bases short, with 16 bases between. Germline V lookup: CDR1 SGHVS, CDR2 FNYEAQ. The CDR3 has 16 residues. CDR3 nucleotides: TGTGCCAGCAGCCCCCACTCGGGCAGGGCTAATGAAAAACTGTTTTTT. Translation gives CASSPHSGRANEKLFF.

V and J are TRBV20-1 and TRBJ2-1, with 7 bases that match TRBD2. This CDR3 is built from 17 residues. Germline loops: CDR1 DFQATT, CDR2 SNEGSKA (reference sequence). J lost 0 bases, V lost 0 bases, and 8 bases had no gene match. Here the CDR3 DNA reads TGCAGTGCTAGAGATTCGTCCGGGGGGTACTCCTACAATGAGCAGTTCTTC. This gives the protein CSARDSSGGYSYNEQFF.

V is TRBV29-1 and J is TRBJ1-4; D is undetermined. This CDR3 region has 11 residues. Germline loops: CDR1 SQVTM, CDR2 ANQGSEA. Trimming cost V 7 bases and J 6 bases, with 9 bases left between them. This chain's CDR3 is CSGRRDEKLFF. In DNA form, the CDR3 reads TGCAGCGGACGGAGGGATGAAAAACTGTTTTTT.

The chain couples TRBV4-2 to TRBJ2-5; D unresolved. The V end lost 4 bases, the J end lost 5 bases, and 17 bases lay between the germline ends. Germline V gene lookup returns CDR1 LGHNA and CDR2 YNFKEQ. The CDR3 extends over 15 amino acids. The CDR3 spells CASSPNFAERETQYF. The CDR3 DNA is TGTGCCAGCAGCCCCAACTTTGCGGAAAGGGAGACCCAGTACTTC.

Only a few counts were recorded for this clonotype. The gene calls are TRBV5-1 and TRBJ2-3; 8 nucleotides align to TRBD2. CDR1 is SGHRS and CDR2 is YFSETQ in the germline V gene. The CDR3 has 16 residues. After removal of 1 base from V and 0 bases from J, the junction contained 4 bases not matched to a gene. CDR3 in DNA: TGCGCCAGCAGCTTGCCCGGGACTAGAAGCACAGATACGCAGTATTTT. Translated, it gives CASSLPGTRSTDTQYF.

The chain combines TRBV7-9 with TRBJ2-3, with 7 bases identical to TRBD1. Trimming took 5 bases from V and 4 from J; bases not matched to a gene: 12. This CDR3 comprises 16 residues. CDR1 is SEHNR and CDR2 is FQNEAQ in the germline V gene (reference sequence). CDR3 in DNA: TGTGCCAGCAGCCGCCTAGACAGGGTCCGAGCAGATACGCAGTATTTT. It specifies CASSRLDRVRADTQYF.

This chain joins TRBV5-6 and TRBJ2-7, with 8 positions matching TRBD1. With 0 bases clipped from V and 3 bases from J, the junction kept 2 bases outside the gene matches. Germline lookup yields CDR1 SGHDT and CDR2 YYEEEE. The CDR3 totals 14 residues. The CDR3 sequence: CASSLDRGIYEQYF. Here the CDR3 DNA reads TGTGCCAGCAGCTTGGACAGGGGGATCTACGAGCAGTACTTC.

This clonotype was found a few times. CDR3 loop: CASRLPGLAADTQYF. The CDR3 nucleotides are TGTGCCAGCAGGCTACCGGGACTAGCGGCAGATACGCAGTATTTT. V usage is TRBV27 and J usage is TRBJ2-3; 11 nucleotides agree with TRBD2. Germline loops: CDR1 MNHEY, CDR2 SMNVEV (reference sequence). This CDR3 region has 15 residues. Losses at the gene ends were 6 bases for V and 4 bases for J; bases not matched to a gene: 6.

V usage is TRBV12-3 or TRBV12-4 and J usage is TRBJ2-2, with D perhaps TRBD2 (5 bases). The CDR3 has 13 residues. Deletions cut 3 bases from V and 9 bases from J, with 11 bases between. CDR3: CASSLGWRRELFF. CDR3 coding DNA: TGTGCCAGCAGTTTGGGGTGGAGGAGGGAGCTGTTTTTT.

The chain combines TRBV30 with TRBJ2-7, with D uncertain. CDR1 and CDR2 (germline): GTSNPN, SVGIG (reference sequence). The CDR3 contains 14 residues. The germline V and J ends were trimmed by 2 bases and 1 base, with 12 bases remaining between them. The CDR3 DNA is TGTGCCTGGAGTTTACCCGAAGAATCCTACGAGCAGTACTTC. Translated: CAWSLPEESYEQYF.

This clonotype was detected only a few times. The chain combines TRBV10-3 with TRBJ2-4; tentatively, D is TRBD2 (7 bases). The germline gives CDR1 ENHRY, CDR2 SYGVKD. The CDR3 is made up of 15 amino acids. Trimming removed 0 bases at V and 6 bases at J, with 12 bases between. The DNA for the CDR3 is TGTGCCATCAGTGAGTCGGACGGGGGGCCAAACATTCAGTACTTC. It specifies CAISESDGGPNIQYF.

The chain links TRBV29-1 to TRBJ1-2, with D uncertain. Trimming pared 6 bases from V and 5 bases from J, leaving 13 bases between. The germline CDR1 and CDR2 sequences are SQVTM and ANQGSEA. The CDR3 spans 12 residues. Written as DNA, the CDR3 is TGCAGCGTGCGGCAAGTCGTTTATGGCTACACCTTC. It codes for CSVRQVVYGYTF.

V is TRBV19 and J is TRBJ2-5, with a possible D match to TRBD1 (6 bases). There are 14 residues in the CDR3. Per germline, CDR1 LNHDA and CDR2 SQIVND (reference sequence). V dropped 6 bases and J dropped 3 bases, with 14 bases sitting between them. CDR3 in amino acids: CASRIQGGEETQYF. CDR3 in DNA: TGTGCCAGTAGGATACAGGGCGGTGAAGAGACCCAGTACTTC.

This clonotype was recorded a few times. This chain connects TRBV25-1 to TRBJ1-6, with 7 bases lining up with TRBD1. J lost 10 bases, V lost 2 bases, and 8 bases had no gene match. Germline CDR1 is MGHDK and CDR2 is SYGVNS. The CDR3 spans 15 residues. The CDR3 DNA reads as TGTGCCAGCAGTGAAGCTCCCCAGGGGGAGTCACCCCTCCACTTT. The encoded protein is CASSEAPQGESPLHF.

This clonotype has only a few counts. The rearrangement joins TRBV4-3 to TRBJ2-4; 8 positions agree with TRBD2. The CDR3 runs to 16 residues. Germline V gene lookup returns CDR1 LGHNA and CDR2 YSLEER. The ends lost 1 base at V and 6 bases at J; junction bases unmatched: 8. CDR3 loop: CASSQGSAGGGNIQYF. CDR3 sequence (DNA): TGCGCCAGCAGCCAAGGTTCGGCGGGGGGTGGAAACATTCAGTACTTC.

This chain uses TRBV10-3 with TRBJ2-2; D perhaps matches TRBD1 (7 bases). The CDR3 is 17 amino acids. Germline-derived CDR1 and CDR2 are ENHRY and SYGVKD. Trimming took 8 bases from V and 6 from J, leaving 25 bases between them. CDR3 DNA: TGTGCCATCTCGGGCCCTTTTGGGCAGGGGGGCCCCGGGGAGCTGTTTTTT. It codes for CAISGPFGQGGPGELFF.

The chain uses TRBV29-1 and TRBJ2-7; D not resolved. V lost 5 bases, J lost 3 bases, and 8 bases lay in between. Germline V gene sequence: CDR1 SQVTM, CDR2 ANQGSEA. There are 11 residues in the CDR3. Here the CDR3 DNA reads TGCAGCGTTACCCAGGACTACGAGCAGTACTTC. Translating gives CSVTQDYEQYF.

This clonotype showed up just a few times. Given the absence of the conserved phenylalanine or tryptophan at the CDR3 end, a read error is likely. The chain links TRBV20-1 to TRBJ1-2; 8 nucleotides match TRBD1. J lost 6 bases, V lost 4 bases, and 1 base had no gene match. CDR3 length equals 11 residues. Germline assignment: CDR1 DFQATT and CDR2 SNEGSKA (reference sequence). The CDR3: CSATGGNGYTS. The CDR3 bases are TGCAGTGCTACAGGGGGCAATGGCTACACCTCC.

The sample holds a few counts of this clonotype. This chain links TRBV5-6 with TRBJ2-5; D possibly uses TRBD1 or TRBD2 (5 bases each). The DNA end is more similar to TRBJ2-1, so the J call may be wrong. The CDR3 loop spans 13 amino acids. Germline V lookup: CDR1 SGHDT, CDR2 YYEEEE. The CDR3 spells CASSWGPSHEQFF. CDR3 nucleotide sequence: TGTGCCAGCAGCTGGGGACCGTCCCATGAGCAGTTCTTC.

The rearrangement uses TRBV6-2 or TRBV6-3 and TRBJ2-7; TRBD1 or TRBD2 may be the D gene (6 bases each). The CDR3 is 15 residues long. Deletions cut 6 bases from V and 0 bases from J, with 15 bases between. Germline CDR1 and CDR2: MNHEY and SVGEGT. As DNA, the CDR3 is TGTGCCAGCAGCAGTGCAGGAGGGGGCTCCTACGAGCAGTACTTC. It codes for CASSSAGGGSYEQYF.

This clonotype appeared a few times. CDR3 nucleotide sequence: TGTGCCAGCGAAGAGAGGGGGTTGTACGAGCAGTACTTC. Protein product: CASEERGLYEQYF. This rearrangement joins TRBV6-2 or TRBV6-3 to TRBJ2-7, with a tentative D call TRBD1 (6 bases). This CDR3 has 13 amino acids. Trimming took 8 bases from V and 4 from J, leaving 15 bases between them. In germline, CDR1 is MNHEY, CDR2 SVGEGT.

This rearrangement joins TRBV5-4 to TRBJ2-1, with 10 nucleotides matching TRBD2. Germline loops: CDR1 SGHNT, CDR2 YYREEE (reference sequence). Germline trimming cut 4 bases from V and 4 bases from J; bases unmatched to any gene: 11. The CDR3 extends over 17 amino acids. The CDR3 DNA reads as TGTGCCAGCAGCCAGACTAGCGGGTGGGGGCCATACAATGAGCAGTTCTTC. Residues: CASSQTSGWGPYNEQFF.

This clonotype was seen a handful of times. CDR3 protein: CASSLIQGSTGELFF. The CDR3 DNA is TGTGCCAGCAGCTTAATACAGGGGAGCACCGGGGAGCTGTTTTTT. This chain joins TRBV7-2 and TRBJ2-2; TRBD1 matches at 7 bases. V shed 2 bases and J 4 bases; nucleotides not matched to a gene: 4. In germline, CDR1 is SGHTA, CDR2 FQGNSA. The CDR3 length is 15 residues. The whole variable domain, remainder taken from reference TRBV7-2 and TRBJ2-2, is GAGVSQSPSNKVTEKGKDVELRCDPISGHTALYWYRQSLGQGLEFLIYFQGNSAPDKSGLPSDRFSAERTGGSVSTLTIQRTQQEDSAVYLCASSLIQGSTGELFFGEGSRLTVL.

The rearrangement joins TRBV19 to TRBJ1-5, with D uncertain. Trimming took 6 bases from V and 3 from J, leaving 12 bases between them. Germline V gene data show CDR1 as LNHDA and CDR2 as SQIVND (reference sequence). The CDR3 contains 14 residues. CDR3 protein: CASSLDGFNQPQHF. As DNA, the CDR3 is TGTGCCAGTAGCCTGGACGGATTCAATCAGCCCCAGCATTTT. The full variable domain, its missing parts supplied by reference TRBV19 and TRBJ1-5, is DGGITQSPKYLFRKEGQNVTLSCEQNLNHDAMYWYRQDPGQGLRLIYYSQIVNDFQKGDIAEGYSVSREKKESFPLTVTSAQKNPTAFYLCASSLDGFNQPQHFGDGTRLSIL.

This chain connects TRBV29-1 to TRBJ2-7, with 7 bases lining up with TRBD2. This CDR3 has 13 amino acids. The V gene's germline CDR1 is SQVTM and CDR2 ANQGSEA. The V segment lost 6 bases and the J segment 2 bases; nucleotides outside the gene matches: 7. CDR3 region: CSVSGLGTYEQYF. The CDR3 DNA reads TGCAGCGTCTCAGGACTAGGGACCTACGAGCAGTACTTC.

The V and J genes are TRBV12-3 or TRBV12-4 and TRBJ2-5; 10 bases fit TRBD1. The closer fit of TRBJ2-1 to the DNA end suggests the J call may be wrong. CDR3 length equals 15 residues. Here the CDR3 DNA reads TGTGCCAGCAGCTCCGGGACAGGGGTAAACAATGAGCAGTTCTTC. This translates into CASSSGTGVNNEQFF.

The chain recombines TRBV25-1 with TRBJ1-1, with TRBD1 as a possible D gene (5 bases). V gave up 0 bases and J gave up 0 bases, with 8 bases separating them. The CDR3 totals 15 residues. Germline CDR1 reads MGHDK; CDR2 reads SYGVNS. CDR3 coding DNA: TGTGCCAGCAGTGAATATGCAGGGTTGAACACTGAAGCTTTCTTT. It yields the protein CASSEYAGLNTEAFF.

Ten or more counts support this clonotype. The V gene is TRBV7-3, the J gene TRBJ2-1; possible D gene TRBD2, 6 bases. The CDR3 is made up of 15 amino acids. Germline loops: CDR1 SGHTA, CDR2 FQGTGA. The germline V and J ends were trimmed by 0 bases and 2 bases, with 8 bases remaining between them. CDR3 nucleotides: TGTGCCAGCAGCTTAACTAGCGGAACCTACAATGAGCAGTTCTTC. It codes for CASSLTSGTYNEQFF.

This chain's CDR3 is CASSYFSEENEQFF. The DNA for the CDR3 is TGTGCCAGCAGTTACTTTTCGGAGGAAAACGAGCAGTTCTTC. The chain employs TRBV6-2 or TRBV6-3 and TRBJ2-1, with TRBD2 as a possible D gene (5 bases). This CDR3 is 14 amino acids long. Germline CDR1 is MNHEY and CDR2 is SVGEGT. V lost 1 base and J 10 bases, leaving 14 bases between the germline ends.